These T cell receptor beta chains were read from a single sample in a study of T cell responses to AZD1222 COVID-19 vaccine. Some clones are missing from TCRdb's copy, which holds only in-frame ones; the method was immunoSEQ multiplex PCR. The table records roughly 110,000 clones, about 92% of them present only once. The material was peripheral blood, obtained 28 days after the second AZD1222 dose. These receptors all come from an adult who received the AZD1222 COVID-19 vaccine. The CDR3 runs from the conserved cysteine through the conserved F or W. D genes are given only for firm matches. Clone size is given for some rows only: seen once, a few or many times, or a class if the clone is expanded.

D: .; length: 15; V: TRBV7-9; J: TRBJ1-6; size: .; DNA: TGTGCCAGCAGCTTTTCTGGGCGCCTTGGGTCACCCCTCCACTTT; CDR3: CASSFSGRLGSPLHF
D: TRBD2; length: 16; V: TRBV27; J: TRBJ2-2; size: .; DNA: TGTGCCAGCAGTTTACCGGGAGGGCATGTCACCGGGGAGCTGTTTTTT; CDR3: CASSLPGGHVTGELFF
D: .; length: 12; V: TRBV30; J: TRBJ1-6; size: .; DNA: TGTGCCTGGGGATTTCAGGGCCTTGCTCTCCACTTT; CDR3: CAWGFQGLALHF
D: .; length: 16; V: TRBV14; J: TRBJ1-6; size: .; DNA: TGTGCCAGCAGCCAAGCAGGCAGTTTAACAAATTCACCCCTCCACTTT; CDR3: CASSQAGSLTNSPLHF
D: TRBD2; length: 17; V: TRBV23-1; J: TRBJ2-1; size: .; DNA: TGCGCCAGCAACCGGACTAGCGGGTCCCTTTTCGGAAATGAGCAGTTCTTC; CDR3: CASNRTSGSLFGNEQFF
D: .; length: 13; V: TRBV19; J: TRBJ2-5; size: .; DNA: TGTGCCAGTAGTCGTAGCAGTGTGGAGACCCAGTACTTC; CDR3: CASSRSSVETQYF
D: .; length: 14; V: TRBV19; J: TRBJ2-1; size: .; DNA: TGTGCCAGTAGTATCAGACAGGTTTACAATGAGCAGTTCTTC; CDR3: CASSIRQVYNEQFF
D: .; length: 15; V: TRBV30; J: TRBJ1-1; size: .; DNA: TGTGCCTGGCAAGTCTTCAGATTCATGAACACTGAAGCTTTCTTT; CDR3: CAWQVFRFMNTEAFF
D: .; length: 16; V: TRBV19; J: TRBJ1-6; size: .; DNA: TGTGCCAGTAGTATAGTAGGTTCTCTCCTCAGTTCACCCCTCCACTTT; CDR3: CASSIVGSLLSSPLHF
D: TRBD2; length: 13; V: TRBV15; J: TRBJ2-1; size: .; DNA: TGTGCCACCAGCCCGGGGGGGCCGAATGAGCAGTTCTTC; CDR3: CATSPGGPNEQFF
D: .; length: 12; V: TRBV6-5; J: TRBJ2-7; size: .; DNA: TGTGCCAGCACCAGGGAGACCTACGAGCAGTACTTC; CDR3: CASTRETYEQYF
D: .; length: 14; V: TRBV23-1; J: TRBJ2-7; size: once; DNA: TGCGCCAGCAGTCAGGACGACAGGTCCTACGAGCAGTACTTC; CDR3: CASSQDDRSYEQYF
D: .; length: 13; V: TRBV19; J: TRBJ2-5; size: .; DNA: TGTGCCAGTAGTGCCCGCTACCGAGAGGCCCAGTACTTC; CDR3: CASSARYREAQYF
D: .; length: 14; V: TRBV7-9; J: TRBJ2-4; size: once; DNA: TGTGCCAGCAGCACACAGGGATCCAAAAACATTCAGTACTTC; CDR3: CASSTQGSKNIQYF
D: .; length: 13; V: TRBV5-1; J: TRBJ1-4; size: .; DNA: TGCGCCAGCAGCTCACATGTGGGTGAAAAACTGTTTTTT; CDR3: CASSSHVGEKLFF
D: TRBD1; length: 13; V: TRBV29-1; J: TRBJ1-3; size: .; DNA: TGCAGCGTTACAGGGGGAACTGGAAACACCATATATTTT; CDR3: CSVTGGTGNTIYF
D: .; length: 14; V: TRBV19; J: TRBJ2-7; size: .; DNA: TGTGCCAGTAGGCCGGGACGCCGGGTAGGGGAGCAGTACTTC; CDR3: CASRPGRRVGEQYF